The clone carrying this T cell receptor (beta chain) was detected only a few times. Its specificity is not known. These data come from a study of T-cell memory formation after mild COVID-19. Study-wide background: Largely, TCR clusters stayed within a single donor.

The CDR3 totals 14 residues. Germline V CDR1 and CDR2: SGHRS, YFSETQ. The germline V and J ends were trimmed by 0 bases and 2 bases, with 9 bases remaining between them. Study results and caveats: Balance between CD4 and CD8 was seen in clones contracting day 15 to 85, and a CD4+ lean was seen in later expanders. CM and EM subsets held most contracting CD4+ clones; EMRA held CD8+ ones.

5'RACE primed at constant segments yielded TCR alpha and TCR beta cDNA libraries bearing sample barcodes and UMIs. MiXCR, run by TCRdb on the 5' RACE reads, gives a single entry per CDR3 protein. The table shows hundreds of thousands of distinct CDR3 sequences, with around 8% occurring only once. Sequencing was carried out using PBMCs or a T cell subset sorted from them (not recorded which). This clonotype was obtained from a man younger than 30 who had mild COVID-19 (a few samples of this study predate the infection). Cell type and time point are not known. This rearrangement joins TRBV5-1 to TRBJ2-7, with D possibly being TRBD2 (5 bases). The CDR3 region is CASSLESGTYEQYF. The CDR3 bases are TGCGCCAGCAGCTTGGAGTCGGGGACCTACGAGCAGTACTTC.